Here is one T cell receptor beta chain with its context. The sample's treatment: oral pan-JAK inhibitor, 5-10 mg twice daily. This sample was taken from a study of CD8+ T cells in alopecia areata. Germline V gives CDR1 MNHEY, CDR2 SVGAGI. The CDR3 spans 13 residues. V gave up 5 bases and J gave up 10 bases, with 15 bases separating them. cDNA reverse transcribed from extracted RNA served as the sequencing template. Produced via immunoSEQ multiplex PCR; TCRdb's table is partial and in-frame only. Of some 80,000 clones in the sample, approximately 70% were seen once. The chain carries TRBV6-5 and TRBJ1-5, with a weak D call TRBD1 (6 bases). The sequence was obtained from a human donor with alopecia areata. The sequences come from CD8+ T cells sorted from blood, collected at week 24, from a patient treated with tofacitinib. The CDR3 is CASSLGQTGPQHF. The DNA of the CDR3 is TGTGCCAGCAGTCTCGGCCAGACAGGTCCCCAGCATTTT.